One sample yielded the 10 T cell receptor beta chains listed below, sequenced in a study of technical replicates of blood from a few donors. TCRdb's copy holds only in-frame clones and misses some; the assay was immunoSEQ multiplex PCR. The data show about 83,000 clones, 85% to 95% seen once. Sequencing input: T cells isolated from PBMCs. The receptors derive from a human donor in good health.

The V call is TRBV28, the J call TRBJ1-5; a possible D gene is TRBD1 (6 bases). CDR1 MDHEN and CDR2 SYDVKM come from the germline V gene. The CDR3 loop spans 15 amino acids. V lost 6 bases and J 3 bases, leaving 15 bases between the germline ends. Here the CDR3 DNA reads TGTGCCAGCAGCCACCTATACAGGGACAATCAGCCCCAGCATTTT. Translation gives CASSHLYRDNQPQHF.

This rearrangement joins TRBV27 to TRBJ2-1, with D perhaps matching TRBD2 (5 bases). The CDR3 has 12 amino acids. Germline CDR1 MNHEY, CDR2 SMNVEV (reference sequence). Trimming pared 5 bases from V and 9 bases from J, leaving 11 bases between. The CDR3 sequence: CASSHRGGEQFF. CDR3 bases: TGTGCCAGCAGTCACCGGGGTGGTGAGCAGTTCTTC.

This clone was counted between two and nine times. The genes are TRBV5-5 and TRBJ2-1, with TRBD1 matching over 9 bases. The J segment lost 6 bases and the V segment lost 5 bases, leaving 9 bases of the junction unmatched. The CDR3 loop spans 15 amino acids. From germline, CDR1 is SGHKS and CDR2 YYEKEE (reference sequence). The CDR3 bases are TGTGCCAGCAGGATGGAGACAGGGGGGTCCAATGAGCAGTTCTTC. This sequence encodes CASRMETGGSNEQFF.

In DNA, the CDR3 is TGTGCCAGCAGGGGGGGACGAGAGACCCAGTACTTC. Its translation is CASRGGRETQYF. V and J are TRBV2 and TRBJ2-5; perhaps TRBD2 as D (6 bases). Trimming took 6 bases from V and 4 from J, leaving 9 bases between them. The CDR3 length is 12 residues. Germline-derived CDR1 and CDR2 are SNHLY and FYNNEI.

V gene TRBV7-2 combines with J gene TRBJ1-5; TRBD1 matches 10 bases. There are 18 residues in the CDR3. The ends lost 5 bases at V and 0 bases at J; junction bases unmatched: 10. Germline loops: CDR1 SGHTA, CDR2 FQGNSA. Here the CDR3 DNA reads TGTGCCAGCAGCCTCCGGGACAGGGGCTCTTATAGCAATCAGCCCCAGCATTTT. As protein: CASSLRDRGSYSNQPQHF.

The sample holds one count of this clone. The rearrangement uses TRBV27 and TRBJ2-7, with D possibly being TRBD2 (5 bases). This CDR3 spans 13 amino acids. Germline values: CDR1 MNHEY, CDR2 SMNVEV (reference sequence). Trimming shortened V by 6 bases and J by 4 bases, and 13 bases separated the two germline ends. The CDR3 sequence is CASRALGSYEQYF. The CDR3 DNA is TGTGCCAGCAGAGCACTAGGGAGTTACGAGCAGTACTTC.

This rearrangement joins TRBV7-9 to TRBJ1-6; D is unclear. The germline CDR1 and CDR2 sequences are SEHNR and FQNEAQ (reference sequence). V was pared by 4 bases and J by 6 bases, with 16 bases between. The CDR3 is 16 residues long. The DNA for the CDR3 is TGTGCCAGCAGCTCGGGTCGTGTCCAGACTAATTCACCCCTCCACTTT. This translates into CASSSGRVQTNSPLHF.

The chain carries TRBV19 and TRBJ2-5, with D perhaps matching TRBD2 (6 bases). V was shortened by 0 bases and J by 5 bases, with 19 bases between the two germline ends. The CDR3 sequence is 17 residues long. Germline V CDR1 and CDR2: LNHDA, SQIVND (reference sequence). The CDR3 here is CASSIDRGSPREETQYF. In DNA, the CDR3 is TGTGCCAGTAGTATAGATCGGGGGTCTCCGAGGGAGGAGACCCAGTACTTC.

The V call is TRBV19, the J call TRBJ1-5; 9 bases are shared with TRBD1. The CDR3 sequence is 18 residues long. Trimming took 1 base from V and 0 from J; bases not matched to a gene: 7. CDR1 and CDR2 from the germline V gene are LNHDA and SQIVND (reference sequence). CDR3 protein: CASSIVTGGSYSNQPQHF. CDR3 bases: TGTGCCAGTAGTATAGTGACAGGGGGTTCCTATAGCAATCAGCCCCAGCATTTT.

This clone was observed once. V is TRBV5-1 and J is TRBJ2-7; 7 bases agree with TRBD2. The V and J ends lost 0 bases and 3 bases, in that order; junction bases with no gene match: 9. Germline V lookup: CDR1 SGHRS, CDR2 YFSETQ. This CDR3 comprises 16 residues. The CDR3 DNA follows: TGCGCCAGCAGCTTGGTTAGCGGGCTGGGAGGCTACGAGCAGTACTTC. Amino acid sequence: CASSLVSGLGGYEQYF.